Below are 24 T cell receptor beta chains sequenced from a single sample in a study of shared clonotypes between healthy human individuals (dated by TCRdb to 2020 to 2021). Library preparation employed the immunoSEQ multiplex PCR assay. TCRdb took this table from immuneACCESS and kept in-frame rearrangements with V and J called. Such tables lack part of the clones; where checked against another copy, unresolved V genes explain under half of the gap, and the rest is unexplained. The table for this sample lists about 2.1 million clones; just over 90% of them were counted only once. Under 2% of the sample lies in the top ten. CD8 naive samples were obtained by positive selection for CCR7 among CD45RO-negative cells, yielding a CD45RA+CCR7+ population from which TemRA cells were excluded. Sequencing was carried out using naive CD8+ T cells from PBMCs. Explained via the paper, the cell subset or site label denotes: CD45RA+CCR7+. These receptors came from a man between 18 and 35 years old in good health. Some clones in this sample may be carry-over from other donors' samples.

V is TRBV2 and J is TRBJ2-7; TRBD1 matches 7 bases. Germline V gene sequence: CDR1 SNHLY, CDR2 FYNNEI. J was trimmed by 3 bases and V by 4 bases; bases with no gene match: 6. The CDR3 is 14 residues long. DNA of the CDR3: TGTGCCAGCAGTGGAAGGACAGGCCTCTACGAGCAGTACTTC. Its protein product is CASSGRTGLYEQYF.

The chain recombines TRBV29-1 with TRBJ1-3; tentative D call: TRBD1 (6 bases). CDR3 size: 13 residues. The germline V gene has CDR1 SQVTM and CDR2 ANQGSEA. V was trimmed by 4 bases and J by 3 bases, leaving 10 bases between them. The CDR3 protein is CSVVGGLGNTIYF. CDR3 nucleotide sequence: TGCAGCGTTGTGGGGGGGCTTGGAAACACCATATATTTT.

The V and J genes are TRBV4-1 and TRBJ2-6, with 8 bases that match TRBD2. Trimming at V came to 2 bases and at J to 0 bases, leaving 9 bases not matched to a gene. The CDR3 loop spans 19 amino acids. The germline gives CDR1 MGHRA, CDR2 YSYEKL. The CDR3 region has the DNA TGCGCCAGCAGCCAACATAGCGGGACGCCATACTCTGGGGCCAACGTCCTGACTTTC. It is translated as CASSQHSGTPYSGANVLTF.

As to this clone: Other DNA sequences within the sample encode an identical CDR3. V and J are TRBV27 and TRBJ2-7; TRBD2 matches at 9 bases. The junction had 4 bases not matched to a gene; V was cut back by 3 bases and J by 4 bases. This CDR3 contains 14 residues. The germline V gene has CDR1 MNHEY and CDR2 SMNVEV (reference sequence). CDR3 in DNA: TGTGCCAGCAGTTTTAGCGGGAGTTTTTACGAGCAGTACTTC. Encoded protein: CASSFSGSFYEQYF.

CDR3 nucleotides: TGTGCCAGCAGCTTTTACTCTTATAGCACAGATACGCAGTATTTT. This codes for CASSFYSYSTDTQYF. This chain uses TRBV7-9 with TRBJ2-3; D remains ambiguous. In germline, CDR1 is SEHNR, CDR2 FQNEAQ (reference sequence). V was clipped by 3 bases and J by 0 bases, with 10 bases between them. The CDR3 extends over 15 amino acids. The variable domain in full, with the rest retrieved from reference TRBV7-9 and TRBJ2-3, is DTGVSQNPRHKITKRGQNVTFRCDPISEHNRLYWYRQTLGQGPEFLTYFQNEAQLEKSRLLSDRFSAERPKGSFSTLEIQRTEQGDSAMYLCASSFYSYSTDTQYFGPGTRLTVL.

The rearrangement uses TRBV27 and TRBJ2-2; D unclear. The CDR3 is 13 residues long. V was clipped by 5 bases and J by 6 bases, with 10 bases between them. Germline V gene lookup returns CDR1 MNHEY and CDR2 SMNVEV (reference sequence). The CDR3 loop is CASSPIDAGELFF. Here the CDR3 DNA reads TGTGCCAGCAGTCCGATCGATGCCGGGGAGCTGTTTTTT.

The chain couples TRBV7-8 to TRBJ2-2; 7 bases are a match to TRBD1. The CDR3 sequence is 17 residues long. Germline CDR1 and CDR2: SGHVS and FQNEAQ. The junction had 14 bases not matched to a gene; V was cut back by 3 bases and J by 7 bases. The CDR3 bases are TGTGCCAGCAGCTTTCTCAGGGGGAGACCTACTATCGGGGAGCTGTTTTTT. It specifies CASSFLRGRPTIGELFF.

The rearrangement links TRBV7-9 to TRBJ2-1, with unresolved D. Germline lookup yields CDR1 SEHNR and CDR2 FQNEAQ (reference sequence). This CDR3 spans 14 amino acids. The V end lost 7 bases, the J end lost 7 bases, and 17 bases lay between the germline ends. The CDR3 DNA follows: TGTGCCAGCACCGAAACTCCCCTCACGAATGAGCAGTTCTTC. This gives the protein CASTETPLTNEQFF. The full variable domain, its missing parts supplied by reference TRBV7-9 and TRBJ2-1, is DTGVSQNPRHKITKRGQNVTFRCDPISEHNRLYWYRQTLGQGPEFLTYFQNEAQLEKSRLLSDRFSAERPKGSFSTLEIQRTEQGDSAMYLCASTETPLTNEQFFGPGTRLTVL.

The chain has TRBV5-1 and TRBJ1-4; TRBD1 might be the D (5 bases). CDR1 and CDR2 from the germline V gene are SGHRS and YFSETQ. The CDR3 runs to 15 residues. V dropped 0 bases and J dropped 0 bases, with 6 bases sitting between them. The CDR3 loop reads CASSLGGATNEKLFF. For the CDR3, the DNA is TGCGCCAGCAGCTTGGGAGGGGCAACTAATGAAAAACTGTTTTTT.

This clone has only one observation. The chain combines TRBV30 with TRBJ2-7; D is perhaps TRBD1 (6 bases). Germline V gene data show CDR1 as GTSNPN and CDR2 as SVGIG (reference sequence). The V end lost 4 bases, the J end lost 0 bases, and 13 bases lay between the germline ends. CDR3 size: 14 residues. CDR3 amino acids: CAWTPGQISYEQYF. CDR3 bases: TGTGCCTGGACACCCGGACAGATCTCCTACGAGCAGTACTTC. The whole variable domain, filled in from reference TRBV30 and TRBJ2-7, reads SQTIHQWPATLVQPVGSPLSLECTVEGTSNPNLYWYRQAAGRGLQLLFYSVGIGQISSEVPQNLSASRPQDRQFILSSKKLLLSDSGFYLCAWTPGQISYEQYFGPGTRLTVT.

The rearrangement uses TRBV27 and TRBJ2-5, with D possibly TRBD1 on 6 matching bases. V was shortened by 5 bases and J by 10 bases, with 17 bases between the two germline ends. The germline CDR1 and CDR2 sequences are MNHEY and SMNVEV (reference sequence). The CDR3 spans 13 residues. The CDR3 DNA follows: TGTGCCAGCAGTCCGGACAGTCAAATAGACCAGTACTTC. Protein sequence: CASSPDSQIDQYF.

V is TRBV5-6 and J is TRBJ2-7; 12 bases align to TRBD1. The CDR3 is 14 amino acids. Germline values: CDR1 SGHDT, CDR2 YYEEEE. Trimming removed 3 bases from V and 5 bases from J; junction bases left unmatched: 3. In DNA, the CDR3 is TGTGCCAGCAGCTCGGGACAGGGGGCCGACGAGCAGTACTTC. Its protein product is CASSSGQGADEQYF.

The V and J genes are TRBV27 and TRBJ2-6, with TRBD1 matching 7 bases. The CDR3 has 15 residues. The germline gives CDR1 MNHEY, CDR2 SMNVEV (reference sequence). Unmatched junction bases numbered 2, after V lost 4 bases and J lost 2 bases. CDR3 residues: CASSSGQAGANVLTF. The CDR3 coding sequence is TGTGCCAGCAGTTCTGGACAGGCTGGGGCCAACGTCCTGACTTTC.

The rearrangement links TRBV29-1 to TRBJ2-5, with 7 bases fitting TRBD1. This CDR3 is built from 13 residues. The junction had 10 bases not matched to a gene; V was cut back by 7 bases and J by 5 bases. Germline V gives CDR1 SQVTM, CDR2 ANQGSEA. CDR3 nucleotide sequence: TGCAGCGCCTTACAGGGGTTTCGGGAGACCCAGTACTTC. Its protein is CSALQGFRETQYF.

This clone was seen just once. This CDR3 is also generated by other DNA sequences in the sample. The chain combines TRBV9 with TRBJ2-5; D unresolved. Trimming pared 0 bases from V and 1 base from J, leaving 7 bases between. The germline CDR1 and CDR2 sequences are SGDLS and YYNGEE. CDR3 size: 14 residues. CDR3 nucleotide sequence: TGTGCCAGCAGCGTAGCTGGGTCCCAAGAGACCCAGTACTTC. Its translation: CASSVAGSQETQYF. Variable domain in full (rest from reference TRBV9 and TRBJ2-5): DSGVTQTPKHLITATGQRVTLRCSPRSGDLSVYWYQQSLDQGLQFLIQYYNGEERAKGNILERFSAQQFPDLHSELNLSSLELGDSALYFCASSVAGSQETQYFGPGTRLLVL.

The V call is TRBV11-3, the J call TRBJ2-7; D may correspond to TRBD1 or TRBD2 (6 bases each). V gave up 4 bases and J gave up 4 bases, with 17 bases separating them. Germline CDR1 is SGHNT and CDR2 is YENEEA. This CDR3 is 15 amino acids long. The CDR3 region is CASSSGGTPPYEQYF. CDR3 nucleotide sequence: TGTGCCAGCAGCTCGGGCGGGACACCACCGTACGAGCAGTACTTC. The full variable domain, with the rest looked up from reference TRBV11-3 and TRBJ2-7, is EAGVVQSPRYKIIEKKQPVAFWCNPISGHNTLYWYLQNLGQGPELLIRYENEEAVDDSQLPKDRFSAERLKGVDSTLKIQPAELGDSAVYLCASSSGGTPPYEQYFGPGTRLTVT.

V is TRBV9 and J is TRBJ2-3, with 10 bases aligning to TRBD1. The germline V gene encodes CDR1 SGDLS and CDR2 YYNGEE. V trimming: 4 bases; J trimming: 3 bases; junction bases outside the gene matches: 5. The CDR3 extends over 15 amino acids. CDR3 residues: CASSLRDRGTDTQYF. CDR3 nucleotide sequence: TGTGCCAGCAGCCTCCGGGACAGGGGTACAGATACGCAGTATTTT.

This chain links TRBV28 with TRBJ1-1; 8 bases are a match to TRBD1. After removal of 3 bases from V and 7 bases from J, the junction contained 13 bases not matched to a gene. Germline V gene sequence: CDR1 MDHEN, CDR2 SYDVKM. This CDR3 has 16 residues. The chain's CDR3 is CASSFSGRGRGFEAFF. CDR3 bases: TGTGCCAGCAGTTTCTCTGGCAGGGGGCGAGGGTTTGAAGCTTTCTTT.

This chain joins TRBV6-4 and TRBJ2-1, with TRBD2 matching 8 bases. The CDR3 consists of 13 residues. J lost 3 bases, V lost 5 bases, and 0 bases had no gene match. Germline loops: CDR1 MRHNA, CDR2 SNTAGT. For the CDR3, the DNA is TGTGCCAGCAGTAGCGGGAGCTACAATGAGCAGTTCTTC. Amino acids: CASSSGSYNEQFF.

The V gene is TRBV7-6, the J gene TRBJ2-3; D gene ambiguous. The germline V gene has CDR1 SGHVS and CDR2 FNYEAQ. The CDR3 covers 15 residues. Trimming left V 1 base short and J 0 bases short, with 8 bases between. The CDR3 DNA sequence: TGTGCCAGCAGCTTAGTTGGCGGCAGCACAGATACGCAGTATTTT. Translation: CASSLVGGSTDTQYF.

The V call is TRBV4-1, the J call TRBJ2-5; D not resolved. TRBJ2-7 explains the end of the DNA better; the J call may be wrong. The V gene's germline CDR1 is MGHRA and CDR2 YSYEKL. The CDR3 has 14 amino acids. The CDR3 DNA reads TGCGCCAGCAGCCAAGATGGGCCTCCCCCCGAGCAGTACTTC. Protein product: CASSQDGPPPEQYF.

This sequence joins TRBV5-4 and TRBJ1-1; a weak D match, TRBD1 (6 bases). This CDR3 is 14 amino acids long. Trimming left V 0 bases short and J 6 bases short, with 12 bases between. Germline V gives CDR1 SGHNT, CDR2 YYREEE (reference sequence). In nucleotides, the CDR3 is TGTGCCAGCAGCTTGGGGGTCTACAGGGCTGAAGCTTTCTTT. It codes for CASSLGVYRAEAFF.

This chain links TRBV7-9 with TRBJ1-5; D might be TRBD1 (5 bases). The CDR3 has 17 residues. CDR1 and CDR2 (germline): SEHNR, FQNEAQ (reference sequence). V shed 0 bases and J shed 3 bases, with 15 bases lying between them. CDR3 loop: CASSLAGVGATNQPQHF. CDR3 in DNA: TGTGCCAGCAGCTTAGCTGGGGTTGGGGCTACCAATCAGCCCCAGCATTTT.

The V call is TRBV28, the J call TRBJ1-1; TRBD1 is a possible D gene (5 bases). The germline V and J ends were trimmed by 3 bases and 1 base, with 12 bases remaining between them. Germline CDR1 is MDHEN and CDR2 is SYDVKM. The CDR3 covers 15 residues. The CDR3 coding sequence is TGTGCCAGCAGTTTCCGAACCGGGACGAACACTGAAGCTTTCTTT. The encoded protein is CASSFRTGTNTEAFF.